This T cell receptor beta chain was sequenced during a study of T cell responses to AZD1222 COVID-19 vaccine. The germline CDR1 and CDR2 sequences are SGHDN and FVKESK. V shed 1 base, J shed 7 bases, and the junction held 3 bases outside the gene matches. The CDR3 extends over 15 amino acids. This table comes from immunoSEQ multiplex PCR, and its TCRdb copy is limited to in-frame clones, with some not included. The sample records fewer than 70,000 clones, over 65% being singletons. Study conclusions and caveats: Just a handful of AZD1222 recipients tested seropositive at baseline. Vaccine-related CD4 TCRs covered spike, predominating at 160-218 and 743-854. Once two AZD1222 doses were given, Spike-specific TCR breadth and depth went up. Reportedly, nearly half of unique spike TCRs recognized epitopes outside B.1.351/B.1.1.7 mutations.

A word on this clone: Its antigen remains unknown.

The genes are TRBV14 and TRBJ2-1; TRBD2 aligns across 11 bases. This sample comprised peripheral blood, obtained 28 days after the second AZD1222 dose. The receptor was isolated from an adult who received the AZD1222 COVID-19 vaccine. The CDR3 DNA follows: TGTGCCAGCAGCCAAGCCCTAGCGGGGGGAAATGAGCAGTTCTTC. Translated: CASSQALAGGNEQFF.